What follows are 29 T cell receptor beta chains derived from one specimen sequenced in a study of regulatory T cells in long-lasting Graves disease. Time point specified: persistent/refractory GD, antithyroid drugs over 5 years with positive TRAb. PBMCs provided the RNA from which the TCR library was made. Assembly of TCR beta libraries relied on iRepertoire HTBI primers together with Arm-PCR of CDR3 regions. TCRdb called the multiplex PCR reads again in MiXCR, with one record for every CDR3 protein. The sample includes roughly 400,000 distinct CDR3 sequences, 20% of them seen just once. The sample consisted of peripheral blood mononuclear cells (PBMCs), taken when the disease was refractory, from a patient treated with antithyroid drugs. Every receptor here comes from a female donor with Graves disease.

V usage is TRBV7-2 and J usage is TRBJ2-2; D is possibly TRBD1 or TRBD2 (5 bases each). Germline V CDR1 and CDR2: SGHTA, FQGNSA. Trimming took 5 bases from V and 7 from J, leaving 20 bases between them. CDR3 length: 16 amino acids. The CDR3 DNA reads as TGTGCCAGCAGCCTGAGGGCCGAGGGGTCGGACGGGGAGCTGTTTTTT. Amino acids: CASSLRAEGSDGELFF.

This clonotype appeared many times. V is TRBV7-9 and J is TRBJ1-1; possibly TRBD1 for D (5 bases). Per the germline V gene, CDR1 is SEHNR and CDR2 is FQNEAQ (reference sequence). The CDR3 sequence is 14 residues long. V was pared by 1 base and J by 4 bases, with 10 bases between. CDR3 protein: CASSLDGGSTEAFF. The CDR3 DNA follows: TGTGCCAGCAGCTTAGACGGGGGGAGCACTGAAGCTTTCTTT. Drawing the rest from reference TRBV7-9 and TRBJ1-1, the complete variable domain is DTGVSQNPRHKITKRGQNVTFRCDPISEHNRLYWYRQTLGQGPEFLTYFQNEAQLEKSRLLSDRFSAERPKGSFSTLEIQRTEQGDSAMYLCASSLDGGSTEAFFGQGTRLTVV.

Many counts were recorded for this clonotype. This rearrangement joins TRBV28 to TRBJ2-5, with D possibly matching TRBD2 (7 bases). The CDR3 sequence is 14 residues long. V lost 4 bases, J lost 4 bases, and 13 bases lay in between. CDR1 and CDR2 from the germline V gene are MDHEN and SYDVKM. The CDR3 spells CASSSIGGGETQYF. The CDR3 DNA is TGTGCCAGCAGTTCCATAGGGGGGGGAGAGACCCAGTACTTC.

This chain connects TRBV29-1 to TRBJ2-5; 8 bases are a match to TRBD1. Germline assignment: CDR1 SQVTM and CDR2 ANQGSEA. CDR3 size: 14 residues. The junction had 7 bases not matched to a gene; V was cut back by 2 bases and J by 5 bases. Written as DNA, the CDR3 is TGCAGCGTTGAATTGGACAGGGCACCGGAGACCCAGTACTTC. This translates into CSVELDRAPETQYF.

The rearrangement joins TRBV20-1 to TRBJ2-7, with D perhaps matching TRBD2 (6 bases). The CDR3 has 14 amino acids. The germline CDR1 and CDR2 sequences are DFQATT and SNEGSKA (reference sequence). V lost 1 base and J lost 4, with 14 bases in between. CDR3 sequence reads: CSARGVDYTYEQYF. The CDR3 DNA sequence: TGCAGTGCTAGAGGGGTGGACTACACATACGAGCAGTACTTC.

V usage is TRBV29-1 and J usage is TRBJ1-1, with D unclear. V lost 0 bases and J 12 bases, leaving 17 bases between the germline ends. The CDR3 covers 13 residues. Germline V lookup: CDR1 SQVTM, CDR2 ANQGSEA. The CDR3 DNA is TGCAGCGTTGAAGATCGGTCCAACAGAGGAACTTTCTTT. It yields the protein CSVEDRSNRGTFF.

The chain employs TRBV4-2 and TRBJ2-4; 7 bases fit TRBD1. Trimming removed 5 bases from V and 8 bases from J; junction bases left unmatched: 9. CDR1 and CDR2 from the germline V gene are LGHNA and YNFKEQ. This CDR3 spans 14 amino acids. In DNA form, the CDR3 reads TGTGCCAGCAGCACTACAGGGGTGGGTGACATTCAGTACTTC. Translation gives CASSTTGVGDIQYF.

This clonotype was observed a handful of times. The chain combines TRBV29-1 with TRBJ1-4; D possibly corresponds to TRBD1 (5 bases). Germline lookup yields CDR1 SQVTM and CDR2 ANQGSEA. This CDR3 has 16 residues. V was pared by 6 bases and J by 0 bases, with 17 bases between. CDR3 sequence (DNA): TGCAGCGTGAAAAGGGAGGGGATTGCAACTAATGAAAAACTGTTTTTT. This codes for CSVKREGIATNEKLFF.

This clonotype was counted ten times or more. The chain recombines TRBV28 with TRBJ1-2; unclear D gene. Germline CDR1 is MDHEN and CDR2 is SYDVKM. Trimming shortened V by 3 bases and J by 9 bases, and 11 bases separated the two germline ends. The CDR3 is 12 residues long. CDR3 nucleotide sequence: TGTGCCAGCAGTTTGGGCACTGGGAGCTACACCTTC. Protein product: CASSLGTGSYTF.

This clonotype was counted a few times. A read error is possible here, since a much larger clone lies one base away. The chain carries TRBV2 and TRBJ2-7; TRBD1 matches 7 bases. Germline assignment: CDR1 SNHLY and CDR2 FYNNEI. There are 15 residues in the CDR3. This chain's CDR3 is CASGDGDRVTYEQYF. CDR3 nucleotides: TGTGCCAGCGGTGACGGAGACAGGGTAACCTACGAGCAGTACTTC.

This clonotype was observed many times. This chain links TRBV2 with TRBJ1-1; 7 bases match TRBD1. This CDR3 spans 13 amino acids. The V segment lost 10 bases and the J segment 7 bases; nucleotides outside the gene matches: 12. Germline CDR1 and CDR2: SNHLY and FYNNEI. CDR3 region: CATETGTDYEAFF. In nucleotides, the CDR3 is TGTGCCACCGAAACCGGGACAGACTATGAAGCTTTCTTT. Drawing the rest from reference TRBV2 and TRBJ1-1, the complete variable domain is EPEVTQTPSHQVTQMGQEVILRCVPISNHLYFYWYRQILGQKVEFLVSFYNNEISEKSEIFDDQFSVERPDGSNFTLKIRSTKLEDSAMYFCATETGTDYEAFFGQGTRLTVV.

The J gene is TRBJ1-5, the V gene TRBV18; no clear D gene. With 6 bases removed from V and 5 bases from J, the gap between germline ends came to 14 bases. CDR3 length: 14 amino acids. Germline loops: CDR1 KGHSH, CDR2 LQKENI. CDR3 amino acids: CASSRAPGDQPQHF. For the CDR3, the DNA is TGTGCCAGCTCTAGGGCCCCTGGAGATCAGCCCCAGCATTTT.

This clonotype was recorded at least ten times. This sequence joins TRBV6-2 or TRBV6-3 and TRBJ1-1; 8 bases align to TRBD1. The CDR3 totals 14 residues. After removal of 2 bases from V and 1 base from J, the junction contained 0 bases not matched to a gene. Germline V lookup: CDR1 MNHEY, CDR2 SVGEGT. The CDR3 nucleotides read TGTGCCAGCAGTTACGGACAGGGGAACACTGAAGCTTTCTTT. Translated, it gives CASSYGQGNTEAFF.

This clonotype was observed a handful of times. This sequence joins TRBV6-5 and TRBJ1-1, with TRBD1 as a possible D gene (6 bases). The CDR3 runs 15 residues. V dropped 2 bases and J dropped 7 bases, with 17 bases sitting between them. Germline V gene lookup returns CDR1 MNHEY and CDR2 SVGAGI. The CDR3 nucleotides read TGTGCCAGCAGTTACCGGTTGAGGGGGGCTGTTGAAGCTTTCTTT. Residues: CASSYRLRGAVEAFF.

This clonotype was seen just once. The rearrangement joins TRBV7-8 to TRBJ2-1; 12 bases are a match to TRBD2. This CDR3 contains 13 residues. Germline V CDR1 and CDR2: SGHVS, FQNEAQ. J was trimmed by 15 bases and V by 5 bases; bases with no gene match: 8. Written as DNA, the CDR3 is TGTGCCAGCAGCCCTAGCGGGAGGGCCTTTTTGTTCTTC. This codes for CASSPSGRAFLFF.

This clonotype has only a few counts. V and J are TRBV28 and TRBJ2-1; 7 bases match TRBD2. V lost 4 bases, J lost 7 bases, and 10 bases stayed unmatched. The germline V gene has CDR1 MDHEN and CDR2 SYDVKM. This CDR3 comprises 15 residues. Written as DNA, the CDR3 is TGTGCCAGCAGTTCCCAGGCGGGAGAGGGGAATGAGCAGTTCTTC. This gives the protein CASSSQAGEGNEQFF. Full variable domain (outside the CDR3, taken from reference TRBV28 and TRBJ2-1): DVKVTQSSRYLVKRTGEKVFLECVQDMDHENMFWYRQDPGLGLRLIYFSYDVKMKEKGDIPEGYSVSREKKERFSLILESASTNQTSMYLCASSSQAGEGNEQFFGPGTRLTVL.

This clonotype was counted ten times or more. The J gene is TRBJ2-7, the V gene TRBV28; D call uncertain. Germline V gene lookup returns CDR1 MDHEN and CDR2 SYDVKM. Trimming took off 6 bases at V and 3 bases at J, with 9 bases between the two ends. The CDR3 covers 12 residues. The CDR3 nucleotides are TGTGCCAGCAGCCCGGGCCTCTACGAGCAGTACTTC. Residues: CASSPGLYEQYF.

As regards this clonotype: A far larger clone is one nucleotide away, so this likely arose from a read error. The rearrangement uses TRBV12-3 or TRBV12-4 and TRBJ1-2; a possible D gene is TRBD1 (5 bases). This CDR3 spans 15 amino acids. Trimming shortened V by 4 bases and J by 3 bases, and 15 bases separated the two germline ends. This chain's CDR3 is CASSSARDGDYGYTF. CDR3 nucleotides: TGTGCCAGCAGTTCCGCCCGGGACGGGGACTATGGCTACACCTTC.

In its sample, this clonotype was seen a few times. V gene TRBV10-3 combines with J gene TRBJ2-7; D not resolved. The CDR3 is 11 amino acids. Between the trimmed V and J ends, which lost 2 bases and 7 bases, there was a span of 6 bases. CDR1 is ENHRY, CDR2 SYGVKD, per germline. CDR3 sequence: CAISEGKEQYF. The CDR3 bases are TGTGCCATCAGTGAGGGGAAAGAGCAGTACTTC.

In DNA, the CDR3 is TGTGCCAGCAGCTTAGTCCCCTTCAATGAGCAGTTCTTC. It translates to CASSLVPFNEQFF. This sequence joins TRBV7-8 and TRBJ2-1, with D uncertain. The CDR3 is 13 amino acids. V shed 1 base and J shed 6 bases, with 7 bases lying between them. The V gene's germline CDR1 is SGHVS and CDR2 FQNEAQ. The variable domain in full, with the rest retrieved from reference TRBV7-8 and TRBJ2-1, is GAGVSQSPRYKVAKRGQDVALRCDPISGHVSLFWYQQALGQGPEFLTYFQNEAQLDKSGLPSDRFFAERPEGSVSTLKIQRTQQEDSAVYLCASSLVPFNEQFFGPGTRLTVL.

The CDR3 spells CASSLTGVRMNTEAFF. The CDR3 region has the DNA TGTGCCAGCAGCTTGACAGGGGTTAGGATGAACACTGAAGCTTTCTTT. The chain has TRBV5-8 and TRBJ1-1; 7 nucleotides line up with TRBD1. With V trimmed by 1 base and J by 0 bases, 6 bases remained unmatched. This CDR3 comprises 16 residues. Germline V CDR1 and CDR2: SGHTS, YDEGEE.

This clonotype was seen ten or more times. The V and J genes are TRBV5-1 and TRBJ1-1; weak D call: TRBD1 (6 bases). This CDR3 comprises 14 residues. Germline CDR1 SGHRS, CDR2 YFSETQ. Trimming pared 7 bases from V and 0 bases from J, leaving 13 bases between. CDR3 bases: TGCGCCAGCGCGAGACAGGAACTGAACACTGAAGCTTTCTTT. This codes for CASARQELNTEAFF.

In this sample, this clonotype turned up a few times. V usage is TRBV5-1 and J usage is TRBJ1-1; 8 bases line up with TRBD1. Germline V gene data show CDR1 as SGHRS and CDR2 as YFSETQ. The CDR3 runs to 14 residues. V was pared by 4 bases and J by 4 bases, with 6 bases of the junction left unmatched. The CDR3 reads CASSRGQGGTEAFF. The CDR3 region has the DNA TGCGCCAGCAGCCGCGGACAGGGCGGCACTGAAGCTTTCTTT.

The CDR3 DNA follows: TGTGCCAGCAGTTTAACCAGCTCGAACTATGGCTACACCTTC. Protein: CASSLTSSNYGYTF. The rearrangement joins TRBV27 to TRBJ1-2; D gene unclear. V was clipped by 2 bases and J by 2 bases, with 9 bases between them. The germline gives CDR1 MNHEY, CDR2 SMNVEV (reference sequence). The CDR3 loop spans 14 amino acids.

This clonotype was seen repeatedly, ten times or more. The rearrangement links TRBV28 to TRBJ2-7, with TRBD2 matching over 7 bases. The V gene's germline CDR1 is MDHEN and CDR2 SYDVKM. CDR3 length: 16 amino acids. The V and J ends lost 4 bases and 2 bases, in that order; junction bases with no gene match: 11. Here the CDR3 DNA reads TGTGCCAGCAGTTACCACCAGGGCGGGAGAACCTACGAGCAGTACTTC. It translates to CASSYHQGGRTYEQYF. Full variable domain (rest looked up from reference TRBV28 and TRBJ2-7): DVKVTQSSRYLVKRTGEKVFLECVQDMDHENMFWYRQDPGLGLRLIYFSYDVKMKEKGDIPEGYSVSREKKERFSLILESASTNQTSMYLCASSYHQGGRTYEQYFGPGTRLTVT.

V is TRBV9 and J is TRBJ1-1; D gene uncertain. The germline V gene encodes CDR1 SGDLS and CDR2 YYNGEE. V lost 4 bases and J 0 bases, leaving 7 bases between the germline ends. This CDR3 is 13 amino acids long. The CDR3 DNA is TGTGCCAGCAGCCCAAAGATGAACACTGAAGCTTTCTTT. This codes for CASSPKMNTEAFF.

The chain links TRBV30 to TRBJ1-5; D may be TRBD1 (6 bases). The CDR3 runs 13 residues. The germline V gene encodes CDR1 GTSNPN and CDR2 SVGIG (reference sequence). V lost 2 bases and J 6 bases, leaving 11 bases between the germline ends. The CDR3 region has the DNA TGTGCCTGGAGTAGGGGGGCGGGTCAGCCCCAGCATTTT. Its protein product is CAWSRGAGQPQHF.

This clonotype was counted many times. The chain recombines TRBV6-1 with TRBJ2-7, with 7 nucleotides matching TRBD2. The germline gives CDR1 MNHNS, CDR2 SASEGT. The V segment lost 8 bases and the J segment 3 bases; nucleotides outside the gene matches: 13. This CDR3 region has 15 residues. CDR3 sequence: CASRTGAGVNYEQYF. For the CDR3, the DNA is TGTGCCAGCCGAACCGGCGCGGGGGTAAACTACGAGCAGTACTTC.

CDR3 region: CASSRGTGGNSYEQYF. CDR3 DNA sequence: TGTGCCAGCTCACGCGGGACAGGGGGCAACTCCTACGAGCAGTACTTC. The V call is TRBV18, the J call TRBJ2-7; 12 bases are a match to TRBD1. CDR3 length: 16 amino acids. Trimming at V came to 4 bases and at J to 0 bases, leaving 4 bases not matched to a gene. Germline CDR1 and CDR2: KGHSH and LQKENI.